The T cell receptor (beta chain) described here comes from a study of naive and memory T cell subsets. This clonotype was recorded many times. V dropped 3 bases and J dropped 0; count of bases not matched to a gene: 7. The germline V gene encodes CDR1 WNHNN and CDR2 SYGVQD (reference sequence). The CDR3 loop spans 16 amino acids. Two oligonucleotides, mixed equimolar, formed the beta constant-region primer covering TRBC1 and TRBC2. TCRdb processed the UMI-ligation and nested PCR reads anew with MiXCR; each CDR3 protein has one entry. The sample records tens of thousands of distinct CDR3 sequences, roughly 13% being singletons. From the second PCR step, alpha and beta chains were amplified apart.

This sequence originates from a human donor in good health. The sequenced sample consisted of central memory CD4+ T cells from blood. The V and J genes are TRBV10-1 and TRBJ2-5; 7 bases fit TRBD1. CDR3 nucleotides: TGCGCCAGCAGTGAAATATTAACAGGGGACCAAGAGACCCAGTACTTC. This encodes CASSEILTGDQETQYF.